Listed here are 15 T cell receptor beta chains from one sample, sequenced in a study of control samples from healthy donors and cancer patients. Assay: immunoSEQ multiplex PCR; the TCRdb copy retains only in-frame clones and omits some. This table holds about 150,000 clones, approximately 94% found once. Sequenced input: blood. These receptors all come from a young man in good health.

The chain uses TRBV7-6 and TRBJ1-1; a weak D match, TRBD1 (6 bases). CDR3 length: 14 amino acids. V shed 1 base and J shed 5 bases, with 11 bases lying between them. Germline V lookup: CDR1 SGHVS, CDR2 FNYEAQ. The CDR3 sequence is CASSLGGGRTEAFF. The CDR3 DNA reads TGTGCCAGCAGCTTAGGGGGGGGCCGGACTGAAGCTTTCTTT.

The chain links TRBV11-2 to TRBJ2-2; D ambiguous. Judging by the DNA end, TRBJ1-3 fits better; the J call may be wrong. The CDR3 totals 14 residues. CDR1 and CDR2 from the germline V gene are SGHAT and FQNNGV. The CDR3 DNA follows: TGTGCCAGCAGCTCCGCCGGGGCTGGAAACACCATATATTTT. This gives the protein CASSSAGAGNTIYF.

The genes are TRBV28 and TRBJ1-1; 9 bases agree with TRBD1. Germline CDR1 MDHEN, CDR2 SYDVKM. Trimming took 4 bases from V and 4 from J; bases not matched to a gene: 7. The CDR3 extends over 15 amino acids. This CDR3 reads CASSSIQGALTEAFF. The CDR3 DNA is TGTGCCAGCAGTTCGATACAGGGGGCTCTCACTGAAGCTTTCTTT.

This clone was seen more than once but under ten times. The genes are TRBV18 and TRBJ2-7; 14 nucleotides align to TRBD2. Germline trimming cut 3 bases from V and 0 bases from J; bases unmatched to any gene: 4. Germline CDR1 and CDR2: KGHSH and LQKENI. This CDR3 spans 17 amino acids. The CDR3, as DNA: TGTGCCAGCTCACCGACTAGCGGGAGGGCCAGCTCCTACGAGCAGTACTTC. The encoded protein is CASSPTSGRASSYEQYF.

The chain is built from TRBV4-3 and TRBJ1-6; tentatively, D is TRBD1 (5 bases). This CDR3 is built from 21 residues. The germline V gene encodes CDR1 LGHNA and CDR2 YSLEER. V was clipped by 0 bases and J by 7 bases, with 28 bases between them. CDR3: CASSQEWYGIGGGYRNSPLHF. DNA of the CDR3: TGCGCCAGCAGCCAAGAGTGGTACGGCATCGGGGGGGGATATAGGAATTCACCCCTCCACTTT.

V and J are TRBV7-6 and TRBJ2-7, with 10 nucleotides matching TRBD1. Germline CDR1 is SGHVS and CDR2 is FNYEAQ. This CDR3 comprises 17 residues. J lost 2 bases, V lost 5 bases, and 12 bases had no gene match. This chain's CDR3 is CASSPRTGGGRTYEQYF. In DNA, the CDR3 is TGTGCCAGCAGCCCAAGGACAGGGGGAGGTAGGACCTACGAGCAGTACTTC.

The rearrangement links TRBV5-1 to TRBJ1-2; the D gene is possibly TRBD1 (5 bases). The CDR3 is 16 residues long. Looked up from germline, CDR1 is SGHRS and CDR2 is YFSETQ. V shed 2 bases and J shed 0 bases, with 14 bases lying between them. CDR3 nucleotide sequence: TGCGCCAGCAGCTTCGGGACCGGACAATCTAACTATGGCTACACCTTC. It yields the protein CASSFGTGQSNYGYTF.

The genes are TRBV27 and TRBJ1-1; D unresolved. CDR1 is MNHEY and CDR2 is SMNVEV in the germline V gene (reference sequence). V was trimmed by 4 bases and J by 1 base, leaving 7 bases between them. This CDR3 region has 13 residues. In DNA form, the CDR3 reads TGTGCCAGCAGTTCCCTGGGGAACACTGAAGCTTTCTTT. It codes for CASSSLGNTEAFF.

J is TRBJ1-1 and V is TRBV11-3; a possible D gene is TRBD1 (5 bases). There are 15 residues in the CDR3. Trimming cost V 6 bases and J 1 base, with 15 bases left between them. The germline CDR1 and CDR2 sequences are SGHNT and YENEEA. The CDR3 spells CASSRGGSENTEAFF. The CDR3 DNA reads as TGTGCCAGCAGTAGGGGCGGGTCCGAGAACACTGAAGCTTTCTTT.

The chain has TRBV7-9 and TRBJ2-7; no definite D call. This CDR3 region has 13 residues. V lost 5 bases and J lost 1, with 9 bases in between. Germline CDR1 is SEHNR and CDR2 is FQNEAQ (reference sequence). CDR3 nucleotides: TGTGCCAGCAGCCGCGGTAGGTCCTACGAGCAGTACTTC. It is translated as CASSRGRSYEQYF.

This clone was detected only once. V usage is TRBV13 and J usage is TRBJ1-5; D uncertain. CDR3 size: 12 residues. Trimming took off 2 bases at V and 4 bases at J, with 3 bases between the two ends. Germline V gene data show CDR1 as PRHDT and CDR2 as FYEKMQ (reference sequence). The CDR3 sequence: CASSLQNQPQHF. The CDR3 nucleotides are TGTGCCAGCAGCTTACAGAATCAGCCCCAGCATTTT. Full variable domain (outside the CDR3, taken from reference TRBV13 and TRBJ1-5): AAGVIQSPRHLIKEKRETATLKCYPIPRHDTVYWYQQGPGQDPQFLISFYEKMQSDKGSIPDRFSAQQFSDYHSELNMSSLELGDSALYFCASSLQNQPQHFGDGTRLSIL.

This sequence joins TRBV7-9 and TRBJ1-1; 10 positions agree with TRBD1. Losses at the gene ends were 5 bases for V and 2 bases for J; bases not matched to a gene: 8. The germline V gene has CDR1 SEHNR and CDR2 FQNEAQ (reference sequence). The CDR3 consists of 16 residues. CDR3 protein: CASSPKTGGINTEAFF. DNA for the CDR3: TGTGCCAGCAGCCCGAAGACAGGGGGCATAAACACTGAAGCTTTCTTT.

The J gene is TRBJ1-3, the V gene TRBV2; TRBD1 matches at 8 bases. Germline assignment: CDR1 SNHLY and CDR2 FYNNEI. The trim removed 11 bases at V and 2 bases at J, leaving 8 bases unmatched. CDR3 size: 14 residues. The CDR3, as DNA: TGTGCCGCGCAGGGGGCGCGTGCTGGAAACACCATATATTTT. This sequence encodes CAAQGARAGNTIYF. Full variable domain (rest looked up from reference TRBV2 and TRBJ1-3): EPEVTQTPSHQVTQMGQEVILRCVPISNHLYFYWYRQILGQKVEFLVSFYNNEISEKSEIFDDQFSVERPDGSNFTLKIRSTKLEDSAMYFCAAQGARAGNTIYFGEGSWLTVV.

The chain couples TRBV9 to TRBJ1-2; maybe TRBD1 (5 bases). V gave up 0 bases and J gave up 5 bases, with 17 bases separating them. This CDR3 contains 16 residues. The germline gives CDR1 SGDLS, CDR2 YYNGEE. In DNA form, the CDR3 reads TGTGCCAGCAGCGTAGGGGTGACAGCACCCTTATATGGCTACACCTTC. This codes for CASSVGVTAPLYGYTF.

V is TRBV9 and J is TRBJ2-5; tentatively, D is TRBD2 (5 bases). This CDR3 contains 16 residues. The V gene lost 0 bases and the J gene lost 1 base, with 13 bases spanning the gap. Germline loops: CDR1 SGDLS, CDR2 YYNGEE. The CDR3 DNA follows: TGTGCCAGCAGCGTAGAGGTGCGGGTTCCCCAAGAGACCCAGTACTTC. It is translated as CASSVEVRVPQETQYF. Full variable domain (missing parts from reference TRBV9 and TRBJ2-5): DSGVTQTPKHLITATGQRVTLRCSPRSGDLSVYWYQQSLDQGLQFLIQYYNGEERAKGNILERFSAQQFPDLHSELNLSSLELGDSALYFCASSVEVRVPQETQYFGPGTRLLVL.